These T cell receptor beta chains were read from a single sample in a study of blood T cell repertoires in COVID-19. The repertoire was sequenced with immunoSEQ multiplex PCR; TCRdb's copy has only in-frame clones and lacks some. The repertoire holds over 200,000 clones, with 84% as singletons. The sequenced material came from peripheral blood. The receptors were sampled from a woman of 80 years or more with active or convalescent COVID-19. Each CDR3 is given with its conserved first and last residue. The order of the fields is D gene, J gene, clone size, V gene, CDR3 DNA, CDR3 protein. The D gene is left open where the match is weak. A row's size may be missing; if present it is once, few, many or a size class.

NA TRBJ2-7 once TRBV5-5 TGTGCCAGCAGCTTGAGTGTAGGGGTCTCCTTTCTCTACGAGCAGTACTTC CASSLSVGVSFLYEQYF
NA TRBJ1-3 NA TRBV18 TGTGCCAGCTCATCGCAACTCCGAATCGGAAACACCATATATTTT CASSSQLRIGNTIYF
TRBD1 TRBJ2-1 few TRBV11-2 TGTGCCAGCAGCCGACTGTCCGGGACAGGGGGCCTGAATGAGCAGTTCTTC CASSRLSGTGGLNEQFF
TRBD1 TRBJ1-6 NA TRBV11-2 TGTGCCAGCAGCTCATCAGGGGGAACGAATTCACCCCTCCACTTT CASSSSGGTNSPLHF
TRBD1 TRBJ2-7 NA TRBV29-1 TGCAGCGTTGCCTTATGGGACAGGGTATCCTACGAGCAGTACTTC CSVALWDRVSYEQYF
NA TRBJ1-2 once TRBV21-1 TGTGCCAGCAGAGTGTCAGGGTACAACTATGGCTACACCTTC CASRVSGYNYGYTF
TRBD1 TRBJ1-3 NA TRBV6-6 TGTGCCAGCAGCCGCCCGGGACAGACCATATATTTT CASSRPGQTIYF
TRBD1 TRBJ1-2 NA TRBV19 TGTGCCAGTAGTATCCGTCTCGGGACAGGGCCTAACTATGGCTACACCTTC CASSIRLGTGPNYGYTF
NA TRBJ2-6 NA TRBV11-3 TGTGCCAGCAGCTTAGGTGGTGGGGGCATCGGGGCCAACGTCCTGACTTTC CASSLGGGGIGANVLTF
TRBD1 TRBJ1-5 NA TRBV2 TGTGCCAGCAGGAGGGACAGGATTAGCAATCAGCCCCAGCATTTT CASRRDRISNQPQHF
TRBD2 TRBJ2-4 NA TRBV6-1 TGTGCCAGCAGTGAAGATTCCAGCGGGGGATTCCACGTAGCCAAAAACATTCAGTACTTC CASSEDSSGGFHVAKNIQYF
NA TRBJ2-5 NA TRBV3-1/TRBV3-2 TGTGCCAGCACCCTAAGAGGGGGGGGCGGGGGCCCACAAGAGACCCAGTACTTC CASTLRGGGGGPQETQYF
NA TRBJ2-2 NA TRBV11-2 TGTGCCAGCAGCTTACAGGGGTTACGGACCGGGGAGCTGTTTTTT CASSLQGLRTGELFF
NA TRBJ2-1 NA TRBV3-1/TRBV3-2 TGTGCCAGCAGCCAAGGTCCACAGGGATCTGGTGAGCAGTTCTTC CASSQGPQGSGEQFF
TRBD2 TRBJ2-1 NA TRBV6-4 TGTGCCAGTACGCCCCCTATAGCGGGGCGCCTATACAATGAGCAGTTCTTC CASTPPIAGRLYNEQFF
TRBD1 TRBJ1-2 NA TRBV13 TGTGCCAGCAGCTTAAGACAGGGACAGAACTATGGCTACACCTTC CASSLRQGQNYGYTF
TRBD1 TRBJ2-1 NA TRBV7-3 TGTGCCAGCAGCTTGGGACAGGCGACCTACAATGAGCAGTTCTTC CASSLGQATYNEQFF
NA TRBJ2-7 NA TRBV6-5 TGTGCCAGCGGGGAGCGCTACGAGCAGTACTTC CASGERYEQYF
NA TRBJ2-3 once TRBV19 TGTGCCAGTTCCCACCCGAGGGGCACAGATACGCAGTATTTT CASSHPRGTDTQYF
TRBD1 TRBJ1-5 NA TRBV7-2 TGTGCCAGTGCCCCCGGGACAGGGAATCAGCCCCAGCATTTT CASAPGTGNQPQHF
NA TRBJ2-5 NA TRBV19 TGTGCCAGTAGTCCCCAAAGGTGGGGGACGGGGGAAGGGGAGACCCAGTACTTC CASSPQRWGTGEGETQYF
NA TRBJ1-2 NA TRBV7-2 TGTGCCAGCAGCCCACATGCGGGGGCTTCTAACTATGGCTACACCTTC CASSPHAGASNYGYTF
TRBD1 TRBJ1-5 once TRBV7-8 TGTGCCAGCAGTATTGGACAGGGGGCGACTTATAGCAATCAGCCCCAGCATTTT CASSIGQGATYSNQPQHF
NA TRBJ2-3 NA TRBV11-2 TGTGCCAGCAGCTTATCCCGGGTCACAGATACGCAGTATTTT CASSLSRVTDTQYF
TRBD1 TRBJ1-4 NA TRBV19 TGTGCCAGTAGTACACCCGGGACAGCTAATGAAAAACTGTTTTTT CASSTPGTANEKLFF
TRBD2 TRBJ2-2 NA TRBV11-2 TGTGCCAGCAGCTTCGCCAGCGGGAGGGGTACCGGGGAGCTGTTTTTT CASSFASGRGTGELFF
TRBD2 TRBJ2-1 NA TRBV19 TGTGCCAGTAGTAGACCGAGGGATAGCGGGAGCGTCGTGGATGAGCAGTTCTTC CASSRPRDSGSVVDEQFF
TRBD1 TRBJ1-3 NA TRBV7-9 TGTGCCAGCAGCCAGGGACAGGGGGTCACCATATATTTT CASSQGQGVTIYF
NA TRBJ1-2 once TRBV3-1/TRBV3-2 TGTGCCAGCAGCGATATCGGACAGCCTAGGGGCTACACCTTC CASSDIGQPRGYTF
NA TRBJ1-2 NA TRBV27 TGTGCCAGCAGTCATGACAGTTTCTATGGCTACACCTTC CASSHDSFYGYTF
NA TRBJ2-7 NA TRBV30 TGTGCCTGGAGCAGAGGGTACCGCTCCTACGAGCAGTACTTC CAWSRGYRSYEQYF
NA TRBJ2-7 NA TRBV19 TGTGCCAGTAGGTTCCGGGGAGACTCCTACGAGCAGTACTTC CASRFRGDSYEQYF